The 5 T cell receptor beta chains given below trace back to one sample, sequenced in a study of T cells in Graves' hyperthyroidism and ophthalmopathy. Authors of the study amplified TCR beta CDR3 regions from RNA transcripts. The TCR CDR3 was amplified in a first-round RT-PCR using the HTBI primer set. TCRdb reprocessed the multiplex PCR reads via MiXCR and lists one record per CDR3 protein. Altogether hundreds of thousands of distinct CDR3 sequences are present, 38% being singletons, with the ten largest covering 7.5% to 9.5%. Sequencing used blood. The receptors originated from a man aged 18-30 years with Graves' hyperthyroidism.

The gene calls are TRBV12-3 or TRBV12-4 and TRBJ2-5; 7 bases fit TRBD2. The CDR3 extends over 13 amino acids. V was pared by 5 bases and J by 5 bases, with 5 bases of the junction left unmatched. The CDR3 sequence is CASSGRVWETQYF. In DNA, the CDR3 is TGTGCCAGCAGTGGGAGGGTTTGGGAGACCCAGTACTTC.

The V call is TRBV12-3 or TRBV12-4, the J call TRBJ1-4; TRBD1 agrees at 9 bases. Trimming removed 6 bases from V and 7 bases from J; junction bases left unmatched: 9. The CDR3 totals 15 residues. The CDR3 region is CASSPTGTGFEKLFF. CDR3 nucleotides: TGTGCCAGCAGCCCCACCGGGACAGGGTTTGAAAAACTGTTTTTT.

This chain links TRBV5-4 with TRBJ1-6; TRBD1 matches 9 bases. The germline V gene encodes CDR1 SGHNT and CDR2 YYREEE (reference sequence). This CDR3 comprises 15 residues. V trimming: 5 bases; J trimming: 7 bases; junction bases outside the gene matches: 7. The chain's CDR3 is CASSFVTGGNSPLHF. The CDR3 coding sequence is TGTGCCAGCAGTTTTGTTACAGGGGGCAATTCACCCCTCCACTTT.

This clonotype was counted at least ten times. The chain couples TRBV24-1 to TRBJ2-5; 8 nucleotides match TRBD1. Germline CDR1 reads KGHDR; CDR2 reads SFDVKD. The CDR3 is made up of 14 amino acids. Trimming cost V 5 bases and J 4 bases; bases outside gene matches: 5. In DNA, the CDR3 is TGTGCCACCAGTGGTGGACAGGGAACAGAGACCCAGTACTTC. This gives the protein CATSGGQGTETQYF.

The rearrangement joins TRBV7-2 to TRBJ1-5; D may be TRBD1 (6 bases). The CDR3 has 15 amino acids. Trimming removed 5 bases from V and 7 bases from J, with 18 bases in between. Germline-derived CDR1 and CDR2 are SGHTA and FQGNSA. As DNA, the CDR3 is TGTGCCAGCAGCCAAGTGGGGCAGGGGTTGCAGCCCCAGCATTTT. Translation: CASSQVGQGLQPQHF.